What follows describes a single TCR beta chain. Its antigen is undetermined. A much larger clone lies a single base off, so this may be a read error. This entry comes from a study of blood T cells in healthy people across ages. Broader study findings: Older age coincided with a roughly linear decline in TCR beta diversity per million T cells.

The authors ran a second PCR of about 7 to 11 cycles using a sample-barcoded 5' primer and a J-beta primer mix. A 12-random-nucleotide template-switch adaptor tagged each cDNA molecule. From the 5' RACE reads, TCRdb called clonotypes with MiXCR, one entry per CDR3 protein. The sample lists hundreds of thousands of distinct CDR3 sequences; around 50% were seen once. The CDR3 contains 14 residues. Germline V CDR1 and CDR2: SEHNR, FQNEAQ (reference sequence). The sample, about 9.2 milliliters of peripheral blood, was drawn from each donor. This sequence joins TRBV7-9 and TRBJ2-1; D tentatively reads TRBD1 or TRBD2 (5 bases each). This TCR was sampled from a woman of 80 years or more in good health. Sequencing was done on a sample of blood. The CDR3 region has the DNA TGTGCCAGCAGCGATGGGACGACCGGGAATGAGCGGTTCTTC. It encodes CASSDGTTGNERFF. Filled out from reference TRBV7-9 and TRBJ2-1, the complete variable domain reads DTGVSQNPRHKITKRGQNVTFRCDPISEHNRLYWYRQTLGQGPEFLTYFQNEAQLEKSRLLSDRFSAERPKGSFSTLEIQRTEQGDSAMYLCASSDGTTGNERFFGPGTRLTVL.